The text below deals with one TCR beta chain. The antigen remains undetermined. This specimen comes from a study of cytomegalovirus exposure and HLA in healthy donors. Turning to the study itself: Some 85 million unique TCRs, all from HLA-typed donors, were included in an early release of the data. Of some 400 genotyped donors, roughly 81% grouped in the Caucasian-associated ancestry cluster.

The PCR was carried out with 60 Vbeta primers and 13 Jbeta primers. Libraries were prepared by immunoSEQ multiplex PCR; TCRdb keeps only in-frame clonotypes and omits some of them. Here the sample spans around 130,000 clones, around four fifths being singletons. Findings and limits, study-wide: Most TCRs appeared rarely, but some public TCRs recurred in many donors. In a later analysis, HLA-associated TCR beta chains were more clonally expanded than equally common others.

Trimming took off 5 bases at V and 3 bases at J, with 13 bases between the two ends. This CDR3 region has 13 residues. Germline CDR1 and CDR2: GTSNPN and SVGIG (reference sequence). Sample: PBMCs. This sequence joins TRBV30 and TRBJ1-1, with D perhaps TRBD1 (6 bases). This sequence was found in a boy between 10 and 17 years old in good health and CMV-seronegative. CDR3 sequence reads: CAWEGGGYTEAFF. In nucleotides, the CDR3 is TGTGCCTGGGAAGGGGGAGGGTACACTGAAGCTTTCTTT.